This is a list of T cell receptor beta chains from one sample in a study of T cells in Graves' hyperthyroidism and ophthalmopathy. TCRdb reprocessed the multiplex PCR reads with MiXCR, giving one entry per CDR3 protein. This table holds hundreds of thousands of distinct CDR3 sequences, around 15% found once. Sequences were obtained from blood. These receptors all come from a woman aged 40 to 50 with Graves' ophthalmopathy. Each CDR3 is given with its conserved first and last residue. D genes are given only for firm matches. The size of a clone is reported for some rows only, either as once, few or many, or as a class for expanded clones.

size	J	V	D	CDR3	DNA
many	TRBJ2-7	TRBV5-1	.	CASSVQERDEQYF	TGCGCCAGCAGCGTGCAGGAGAGGGACGAGCAGTACTTC
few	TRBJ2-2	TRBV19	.	CASNAGFGELFF	TGTGCCAGTAATGCAGGGTTCGGGGAGCTGTTTTTT
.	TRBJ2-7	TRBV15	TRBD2	CATGPRLAGDEQYF	TGTGCCACCGGCCCCCGGCTAGCGGGAGATGAGCAGTACTTC
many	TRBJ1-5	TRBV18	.	CASSPGRNQPQHF	TGTGCCAGCTCACCAGGGCGAAATCAGCCCCAGCATTTT
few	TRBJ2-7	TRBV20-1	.	CSARDQRAGNYEQYF	TGCAGTGCTAGAGACCAACGGGCCGGGAACTACGAGCAGTACTTC
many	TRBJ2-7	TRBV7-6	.	CASSLRGTSLSTYEQYF	TGTGCCAGCAGCTTAAGGGGAACGTCACTATCGACCTACGAGCAGTACTTC
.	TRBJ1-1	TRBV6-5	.	CASSNRDKVNTEAFF	TGTGCCAGCAGTAACCGGGACAAGGTTAACACTGAAGCTTTCTTT
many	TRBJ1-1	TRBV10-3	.	CAISESGTTEAFF	TGTGCCATCAGTGAGTCCGGGACCACTGAAGCTTTCTTT
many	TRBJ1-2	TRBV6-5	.	CASSTDRQWGYTF	TGTGCCAGCAGTACCGACAGGCAGTGGGGCTACACCTTC
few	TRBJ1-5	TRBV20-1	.	CSVQGPSGQPQHF	TGCAGTGTTCAGGGGCCGAGCGGGCAGCCCCAGCATTTT
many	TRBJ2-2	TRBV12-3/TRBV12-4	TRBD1	CASRSGQGIGELFF	TGTGCCAGCAGGTCGGGACAGGGGATCGGGGAGCTGTTTTTT
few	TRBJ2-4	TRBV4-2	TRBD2	CASSPTRTSGTKNIQYF	TGTGCCAGCAGCCCCACCCGGACTAGCGGAACCAAAAACATTCAGTACTTC
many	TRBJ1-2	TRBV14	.	CASSQDGSIPNYGYTF	TGTGCCAGCAGCCAAGATGGGAGCATTCCTAACTATGGCTACACCTTC
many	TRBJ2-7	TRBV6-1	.	CASSPSKSPYEQYF	TGTGCCAGCAGCCCTTCCAAGAGTCCCTACGAGCAGTACTTC
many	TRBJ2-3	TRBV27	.	CASSAREETPDTQYF	TGTGCCAGCAGTGCTAGGGAGGAGACGCCAGATACGCAGTATTTT
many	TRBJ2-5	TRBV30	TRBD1	CAWDRGEETQYF	TGTGCCTGGGACAGGGGCGAGGAGACCCAGTACTTC
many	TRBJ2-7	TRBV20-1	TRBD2	CSARRTSGSYEQYF	TGCAGTGCTAGAAGGACTAGCGGGAGTTACGAGCAGTACTTC
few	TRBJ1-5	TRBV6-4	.	CASRVQYQGTDNQPQHF	TGTGCCAGCAGAGTCCAATACCAGGGGACGGACAATCAGCCCCAGCATTTT
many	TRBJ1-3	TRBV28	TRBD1	CASRRDRAGNTIYF	TGTGCCAGCAGGCGGGACAGGGCTGGAAACACCATATATTTT
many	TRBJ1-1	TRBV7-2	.	CASSLRTADTEAFF	TGTGCCAGCAGCTTAAGGACAGCTGACACTGAAGCTTTCTTT
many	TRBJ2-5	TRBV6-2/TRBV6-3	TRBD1	CASSRNRQGRETQYF	TGTGCCAGCAGCCGTAACCGACAGGGGCGAGAGACCCAGTACTTC
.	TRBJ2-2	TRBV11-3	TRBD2	CASSSFSGLAGGNTGELFF	TGTGCCAGCAGCTCATTCTCGGGACTAGCGGGAGGCAACACCGGGGAGCTGTTTTTT
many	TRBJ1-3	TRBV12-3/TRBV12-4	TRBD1	CASSLDRGTGNTIYF	TGTGCCAGCAGTTTAGACAGGGGGACTGGAAACACCATATATTTT
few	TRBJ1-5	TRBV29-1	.	CSARDHNQPQHF	TGCAGCGCCCGGGACCACAATCAGCCCCAGCATTTT
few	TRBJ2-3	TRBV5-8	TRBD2	CASSLGLAGEDTQYF	TGTGCCAGCAGCTTAGGACTAGCAGGAGAGGATACGCAGTATTTT
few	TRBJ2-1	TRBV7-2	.	CASSFDTYNEQLF	TGTGCCAGCAGCTTCGACACATACAATGAGCAGCTCTTC
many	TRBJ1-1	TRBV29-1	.	CSVEWDLSAFF	TGCAGCGTTGAATGGGACCTTTCGGCTTTCTTT
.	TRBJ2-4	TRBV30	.	CAWSTRNIQYF	TGTGCCTGGAGTACCCGGAACATTCAGTACTTC
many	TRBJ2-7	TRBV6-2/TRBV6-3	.	CASSYSLRLSYEQYF	TGTGCCAGCAGTTACTCTCTCCGGCTCTCCTACGAGCAGTACTTC
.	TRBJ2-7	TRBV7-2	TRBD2	CASSTGTSGREQYF	TGTGCCAGCAGCACGGGGACTAGCGGGAGGGAGCAGTACTTC
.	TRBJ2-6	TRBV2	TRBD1	CASSPRQGALLSGANVLTF	TGTGCCAGCAGTCCGCGACAGGGGGCACTGTTGTCTGGGGCCAACGTCCTGACTTTC
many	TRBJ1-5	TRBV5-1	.	CASSLEFGAGELNF	TGCGCCAGCAGCTTGGAGTTTGGGGCAGGGGAGCTCAATTTT
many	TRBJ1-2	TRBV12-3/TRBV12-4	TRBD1	CASSPRDRRHYGYTF	TGTGCCAGCAGTCCCCGGGACAGACGACACTATGGCTACACCTTC
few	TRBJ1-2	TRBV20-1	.	CSAPMTRASRGYTF	TGCAGTGCTCCAATGACAAGGGCCTCGCGGGGCTACACCTTC
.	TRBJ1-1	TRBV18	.	CASSPQLGENTEAFF	TGTGCCAGCTCACCCCAGCTAGGGGAGAACACTGAAGCTTTCTTT
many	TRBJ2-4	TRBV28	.	CASSQAGRAKNIQYF	TGTGCCAGCAGTCAGGCAGGGAGGGCCAAAAACATTCAGTACTTC
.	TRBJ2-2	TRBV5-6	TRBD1	CASSGSGGFGELFF	TGTGCCAGCAGCGGCTCAGGGGGTTTCGGGGAGCTGTTTTTT